This paragraph reports one T cell receptor (beta chain). As yet, its antigen is unknown. These data originate in a study of cytomegalovirus exposure and HLA in healthy donors. Both 60 Vbeta primers and 13 Jbeta primers went into the PCR. Data came from immunoSEQ multiplex PCR; TCRdb stores just in-frame clones and leaves some out. The sample lists 150,000 or so clones, roughly 80% occurring once. CDR1 is SGHDT and CDR2 is YYEEEE in the germline V gene. CDR3 size: 17 residues. Trimming at V came to 3 bases and at J to 0 bases, leaving 11 bases not matched to a gene. Overall study results and limits: Confirmation was obtained in vitro that three CMV-associated chains are specific for CMV antigens. For TCR beta chains, V- and J-gene trimming was later linked to a missense DCLRE1C variant.

The sequence derives from a woman under 30 in good health and CMV-seropositive. V and J are TRBV5-6 and TRBJ1-2; 7 bases match TRBD1. The source material was PBMCs. The CDR3 bases are TGTGCCAGCAGCTCTTCAAACAGGGGCCTAGCTAACTATGGCTACACCTTC. Residues: CASSSSNRGLANYGYTF.